One sample yielded the 27 T cell receptor beta chains listed below, sequenced in a study of identical twins (dated by TCRdb to about 2016). Preparation of the library involved 5' RACE. Instrument on record: Illumina HiSeq 2000. TCRdb trimmed the raw reads at Q25, called clones with MiXCR and kept productive beta chains. Identical CDR3 proteins give one entry, which carries the most common genes and DNA. Counted in this sample were some 1,600,000 distinct CDR3 sequences; around 33% of them appeared once. Clones ranked in the top ten supply approximately 0.29% of the sample. Sequenced input: cord blood. These receptors originate from a newborn girl in good health.

V is TRBV10-3 and J is TRBJ2-2; maybe TRBD2 (6 bases). This CDR3 is 14 amino acids long. Germline V lookup: CDR1 ENHRY, CDR2 SYGVKD. V gave up 6 bases and J gave up 2 bases, with 10 bases separating them. CDR3 DNA: TGTGCCATCAGCGAGGGACTCAACACCGGGGAGCTGTTTTTT. Encoded protein: CAISEGLNTGELFF.

This rearrangement joins TRBV21-1 to TRBJ1-2; the table's D call, TRBD1, has no DNA check behind it. TRBV21-1 has pseudogene status. This CDR3 region has 14 residues. The CDR3 loop reads CASKRDTSNYGYTF. The DNA of the CDR3 is TGTGCCAGCAAAAGGGACACCTCTAACTATGGCTACACCTTC.

Details on this clonotype: One junction end does not reproduce the germline sequence, and a read error may be involved. The chain uses TRBV9 and TRBJ1-6, with 9 bases fitting TRBD1. Germline CDR1 and CDR2: SGDLS and YYNGEE. The CDR3 extends over 20 amino acids. DNA of the CDR3: TGTGCCGGCAGCTCCGGCCCCGGGACAGGGTTATCGGGCTATAATTCACCCCCCCACTTT. It encodes CAGSSGPGTGLSGYNSPPHF.

This clonotype was seen repeatedly, ten times or more. The chain carries TRBV12-3 or TRBV12-4 and TRBJ2-1; possible D gene TRBD1, 5 bases. This CDR3 contains 15 residues. V was trimmed by 1 base and J by 4 bases, leaving 11 bases between them. CDR3 sequence reads: CASSLGLGEYNEQFF. The CDR3, as DNA: TGTGCCAGCAGTTTAGGGCTAGGGGAATACAATGAGCAGTTCTTC.

Note on this clonotype: A read error may account for a junction end that differs from germline. The V call is TRBV11-1, the J call TRBJ1-2, with 7 bases aligning to TRBD1. This CDR3 has 14 amino acids. Germline V gives CDR1 SGHAT, CDR2 FQDESV (reference sequence). As DNA, the CDR3 is TGTGCCGGCAGCTTGACAGGGACTAACTATGGCTACACCTTC. It translates to CAGSLTGTNYGYTF.

This clonotype was counted only a few times. This chain joins TRBV28 and TRBJ2-4; 9 bases match TRBD2. The last part of the DNA fits TRBJ2-7 better; the J call may be wrong. The germline V gene has CDR1 MDHEN and CDR2 SYDVKM. The CDR3 is made up of 14 amino acids. This chain's CDR3 is CASSLAGGGDEQYF. The CDR3 DNA sequence: TGTGCCAGCAGTTTAGCGGGAGGGGGAGACGAGCAGTACTTC.

This clonotype was picked up a small number of times. This chain joins TRBV20-1 and TRBJ2-7; 7 bases map to TRBD2. This CDR3 has 13 residues. Germline V gene sequence: CDR1 DFQATT, CDR2 SNEGSKA (reference sequence). V shed 6 bases and J 4 bases; nucleotides not matched to a gene: 9. Written as DNA, the CDR3 is TGCAGTGCCCCCCCGGGGGGTACTTACGAGCAGTACTTC. Protein: CSAPPGGTYEQYF.

The chain combines TRBV14 with TRBJ1-1; D possibly corresponds to TRBD1 (6 bases). The CDR3 spans 14 residues. V was trimmed by 2 bases and J by 6 bases, leaving 13 bases between them. Per the germline V gene, CDR1 is SGHDN and CDR2 is FVKESK. Here the CDR3 reads CASSQFFRGAEAFF. The CDR3 DNA reads as TGTGCCAGCAGCCAATTCTTCAGGGGCGCTGAAGCTTTCTTT. The whole variable domain, remainder taken from reference TRBV14 and TRBJ1-1, is EAGVTQFPSHSVIEKGQTVTLRCDPISGHDNLYWYRRVMGKEIKFLLHFVKESKQDESGMPNNRFLAERTGGTYSTLKVQPAELEDSGVYFCASSQFFRGAEAFFGQGTRLTVV.

The chain links TRBV24-1 to TRBJ2-5; 10 nucleotides align to TRBD1. Germline CDR1 KGHDR, CDR2 SFDVKD. Germline trimming cut 3 bases from V and 11 bases from J; bases unmatched to any gene: 11. CDR3 size: 15 residues. The CDR3 bases are TGTGCCACCAGTGATGGGACAGGGGTGTTGGATGAGCAGTACTTC. Its translation: CATSDGTGVLDEQYF.

This chain links TRBV5-6 with TRBJ2-7; D not resolved. CDR3 length equals 14 residues. Germline loops: CDR1 SGHDT, CDR2 YYEEEE. Deletions cut 0 bases from V and 7 bases from J, with 14 bases between. The CDR3 protein is CASSLADGYNEQYF. CDR3 nucleotide sequence: TGTGCCAGCAGCTTGGCCGACGGGTACAATGAGCAGTACTTC.

On this clonotype itself: Just one base apart from a much larger clone, this may be a read error. The V and J genes are TRBV29-1 and TRBJ2-1; D gene ambiguous. Looked up from germline, CDR1 is SQVTM and CDR2 is ANQGSEA. Trimming removed 2 bases at V and 10 bases at J, with 15 bases between. This CDR3 comprises 13 residues. The CDR3 DNA reads TGCAGCGTTGAATACCCGTGGGCCTACGAGCAGTTCTTC. Translating gives CSVEYPWAYEQFF.

This clonotype has more than one count but fewer than ten. This rearrangement joins TRBV7-8 to TRBJ1-2, with 8 bases lining up with TRBD1. The CDR3 runs 13 residues. Germline V lookup: CDR1 SGHVS, CDR2 FQNEAQ. V shed 4 bases and J 8 bases; nucleotides not matched to a gene: 6. The CDR3 coding sequence is TGTGCCAGCAGCTCTGGACAGGGTCAAGGCTACACCTTC. It translates to CASSSGQGQGYTF.

The chain carries TRBV29-1 and TRBJ1-1; a possible D gene is TRBD1 (5 bases). The germline CDR1 and CDR2 sequences are SQVTM and ANQGSEA. The CDR3 loop spans 12 amino acids. V was pared by 6 bases and J by 0 bases, with 8 bases between. The CDR3, as DNA: TGCAGCGTCGGGGCCATGAACACTGAAGCTTTCTTT. It yields the protein CSVGAMNTEAFF.

A few counts support this clonotype. The chain's CDR3 is CASSFPKSSTDTQYF. CDR3 DNA: TGTGCCAGCAGTTTCCCAAAGTCTAGCACAGATACGCAGTATTTT. The gene calls are TRBV12-3 or TRBV12-4 and TRBJ2-3; D gene ambiguous. Between the trimmed V and J ends, which lost 3 bases and 0 bases, there was a span of 10 bases. This CDR3 comprises 15 residues.

This clonotype was picked up a small number of times. The chain recombines TRBV29-1 with TRBJ2-6, with D unclear. The CDR3 loop spans 15 amino acids. CDR1 SQVTM and CDR2 ANQGSEA come from the germline V gene. V lost 5 bases and J lost 8, with 19 bases in between. CDR3 bases: TGCAGCGTTAAAGGCCGATCTTCCGGGCCCAACGTCCTGACTTTC. This translates into CSVKGRSSGPNVLTF.

The chain has TRBV24-1 and TRBJ2-7; D may be TRBD1 or TRBD2 (5 bases each). Germline CDR1 is KGHDR and CDR2 is SFDVKD. The CDR3 is 15 residues long. V lost 2 bases to trimming and J lost 7 bases, with 17 bases between them. CDR3 nucleotides: TGTGCCACCAGTGATTCGGGACGAGATGTGAATGAGCAGTACTTC. It specifies CATSDSGRDVNEQYF.

In its sample, this clonotype was seen a few times. The J gene is TRBJ2-7, the V gene TRBV9; weak D call: TRBD2 (6 bases). This CDR3 comprises 15 residues. Trimming cost V 3 bases and J 3 bases, with 16 bases left between them. Germline V gene sequence: CDR1 SGDLS, CDR2 YYNGEE. The CDR3 DNA is TGTGCCAGCAGCGCGAGATTGGGGACTGACTACGAGCAGTACTTC. It encodes CASSARLGTDYEQYF.

The chain links TRBV25-1 to TRBJ2-5; possible D gene TRBD1, 6 bases. The CDR3 has 13 residues. Germline V gene data show CDR1 as MGHDK and CDR2 as SYGVNS. Between the trimmed V and J ends, which lost 3 bases and 11 bases, there was a span of 16 bases. The CDR3 nucleotides read TGTGCCAGCAGTGAGGGTACAGGGAAAGGGCAGTACTTC. It yields the protein CASSEGTGKGQYF.

The V gene is TRBV15, the J gene TRBJ1-2, with a possible D match to TRBD1 (6 bases). The CDR3 extends over 15 amino acids. Germline CDR1 LNHNV, CDR2 YYDKDF (reference sequence). V was clipped by 5 bases and J by 3 bases, with 16 bases between them. In DNA, the CDR3 is TGTGCCACCAGCGGAGGACAGAGCAACCACTATGGCTACACCTTC. Translated: CATSGGQSNHYGYTF.

The chain combines TRBV29-1 with TRBJ1-4, with D tentatively TRBD1 (6 bases). Looked up from germline, CDR1 is SQVTM and CDR2 is ANQGSEA. The CDR3 length is 14 residues. Trimming stripped 3 bases from V and 3 bases from J, with 11 bases between. The CDR3 nucleotides are TGCAGCGTTGATTCAGGGGCCTCTAATGAAAAACTGTTTTTT. The encoded protein is CSVDSGASNEKLFF.

The chain joins TRBV7-2 to TRBJ1-2, with a weak D call TRBD1 (5 bases). The CDR3 sequence is 16 residues long. The germline V gene encodes CDR1 SGHTA and CDR2 FQGNSA. Trimming removed 1 base at V and 0 bases at J, with 12 bases between. The CDR3 DNA reads as TGTGCCAGCAGCTTAGTAGGGGACGGTTCTAACTATGGCTACACCTTC. It is translated as CASSLVGDGSNYGYTF.

This clonotype has just a few counts. The gene calls are TRBV4-1 and TRBJ2-1, with D tentatively TRBD2 (6 bases). The germline V gene has CDR1 MGHRA and CDR2 YSYEKL. CDR3 length equals 15 residues. V was cut by 1 base and J by 15 bases, with 22 bases left in between. The CDR3 coding sequence is TGCGCCAGCAGCCAAGCGGAGGGGATCCTAGCGAATACGTTCTTC. This encodes CASSQAEGILANTFF.

Concerning this clonotype: A read error may account for a junction end that differs from germline. The chain employs TRBV7-2 and TRBJ2-5, with D perhaps given as TRBD1 or TRBD2 (5 bases each). Germline lookup yields CDR1 SGHTA and CDR2 FQGNSA. CDR3 length: 13 residues. The CDR3 protein is CACSSGAQETQYF. DNA for the CDR3: TGTGCCTGCAGCTCCGGGGCCCAAGAGACCCAGTACTTC.

In this sample, this clonotype turned up a few times. The V call is TRBV27, the J call TRBJ1-1; D gene unclear. V shed 2 bases and J shed 0 bases, with 10 bases lying between them. Germline V gives CDR1 MNHEY, CDR2 SMNVEV (reference sequence). The CDR3 is made up of 15 amino acids. The CDR3: CASSLRTRLNTEAFF. CDR3 bases: TGTGCCAGCAGTTTAAGGACCAGACTGAACACTGAAGCTTTCTTT.

The rearrangement links TRBV6-1 to TRBJ1-5, with D perhaps matching TRBD1 (5 bases). The germline V gene has CDR1 MNHNS and CDR2 SASEGT. Trimming pared 4 bases from V and 6 bases from J, leaving 13 bases between. This CDR3 spans 14 amino acids. The CDR3 loop reads CASSGRELLQPQHF. The CDR3 nucleotides are TGTGCCAGCAGTGGCAGGGAGCTCCTTCAGCCCCAGCATTTT.

This chain connects TRBV10-3 to TRBJ2-7; TRBD1 matches at 7 bases. The J segment lost 6 bases and the V segment lost 3 bases, leaving 5 bases of the junction unmatched. The germline V gene encodes CDR1 ENHRY and CDR2 SYGVKD. There are 13 residues in the CDR3. Written as DNA, the CDR3 is TGTGCCATCAGTGAAGGGACAGCCTGCGAGCAGTACTTC. Protein product: CAISEGTACEQYF.

For this clonotype: At one of its ends the junction is not consistent with the germline gene, which may arise from a read error. The chain carries TRBV6-2 or TRBV6-3 and TRBJ2-4; the D gene could be TRBD1 or TRBD2 (5 bases each). Judging by the DNA end, TRBJ2-7 fits better; the J call may be wrong. This CDR3 spans 15 amino acids. Germline values: CDR1 MNHEY, CDR2 SVGEGT. DNA of the CDR3: TGCGCCAGCAGTTACTCGATAGCAAGGGACCACGAGCAGTACTTC. Protein product: CASSYSIARDHEQYF.